Each of the 31 T cell receptor beta chains below was sequenced from the same sample in a study of blood T cell repertoires in COVID-19. TCRdb's copy holds only in-frame clones and misses some; the assay was immunoSEQ multiplex PCR. The sample includes roughly 150,000 clones, around 85% of them seen just once. The sequenced sample was peripheral blood. These receptors all come from a human donor in a cohort sampled during active COVID-19.

Worth noting for this clone: Other DNA sequences in the same sample also yield this CDR3. J is TRBJ2-7 and V is TRBV18; no definite D call. The CDR3 loop spans 12 amino acids. The V end lost 3 bases, the J end lost 0 bases, and 3 bases lay between the germline ends. The V gene's germline CDR1 is KGHSH and CDR2 LQKENI. For the CDR3, the DNA is TGTGCCAGCTCACCTAGCTCCTACGAGCAGTACTTC. Its translation is CASSPSSYEQYF.

This clone was counted at least ten times. The sample holds other DNA sequences that translate to the same CDR3. V gene TRBV19 combines with J gene TRBJ2-7; a weak D match, TRBD2 (5 bases). This CDR3 has 14 amino acids. The ends were cut back, 1 base at V and 2 bases at J, with 9 bases in the middle. CDR1 LNHDA and CDR2 SQIVND come from the germline V gene (reference sequence). CDR3 coding DNA: TGTGCCAGTAGTATAGGTACGGGAACCTACGAGCAGTACTTC. This encodes CASSIGTGTYEQYF.

This clone was detected once. This chain links TRBV4-2 with TRBJ2-3, with D possibly matching TRBD2 (6 bases). This CDR3 has 16 amino acids. Germline CDR1 and CDR2: LGHNA and YNFKEQ. With 4 bases removed from V and 5 bases from J, the gap between germline ends came to 19 bases. The CDR3 DNA is TGTGCCAGCAGCCCTACGCCCAGGCGGAGGGAAGATACGCAGTATTTT. Translating it yields CASSPTPRRREDTQYF.

The count of this clone is one. The chain carries TRBV7-8 and TRBJ2-7; perhaps TRBD2 as D (6 bases). The germline V gene has CDR1 SGHVS and CDR2 FQNEAQ. V was cut by 1 base and J by 5 bases, with 12 bases left in between. The length of the CDR3 is 14 residues. CDR3 amino acids: CASSLGGARDEQYF. The DNA of the CDR3 is TGTGCCAGCAGCTTAGGCGGGGCCCGGGACGAGCAGTACTTC.

The sample holds one count of this clone. V usage is TRBV5-1 and J usage is TRBJ2-7, with 9 nucleotides matching TRBD1. This CDR3 is built from 15 residues. CDR1 SGHRS and CDR2 YFSETQ come from the germline V gene. J lost 0 bases, V lost 4 bases, and 5 bases had no gene match. The CDR3 bases are TGCGCCAGCAGCCGGGGACAGGGAAGCTCCTACGAGCAGTACTTC. Translated: CASSRGQGSSYEQYF.

The V and J genes are TRBV29-1 and TRBJ2-7; D gene uncertain. This CDR3 has 12 amino acids. Germline CDR1 and CDR2: SQVTM and ANQGSEA. Trimming pared 6 bases from V and 2 bases from J, leaving 11 bases between. The CDR3 is CSVLGIAYEQYF. The CDR3 coding sequence is TGCAGCGTCCTAGGTATTGCCTACGAGCAGTACTTC.

V gene TRBV7-2 combines with J gene TRBJ2-3; D unclear. The CDR3 covers 12 residues. Trimming took 4 bases from V and 6 from J, leaving 8 bases between them. CDR1 is SGHTA and CDR2 is FQGNSA in the germline V gene. The CDR3 is CASSSTYDTQYF. The DNA for the CDR3 is TGTGCCAGCAGCTCCACCTACGATACGCAGTATTTT.

V is TRBV19 and J is TRBJ2-3; D may be TRBD1 (6 bases). V was cut by 5 bases and J by 3 bases, with 21 bases left in between. This CDR3 spans 17 amino acids. Germline V gene data show CDR1 as LNHDA and CDR2 as SQIVND (reference sequence). CDR3 sequence reads: CASSPNPRRGETDTQYF. The CDR3 nucleotides are TGTGCCAGTAGTCCCAACCCCCGCAGGGGCGAGACAGATACGCAGTATTTT.

V usage is TRBV7-2 and J usage is TRBJ2-1, with TRBD2 identical over 14 bases. CDR3 length equals 16 residues. V lost 5 bases, J lost 14 bases, and 14 bases stayed unmatched. The germline V gene has CDR1 SGHTA and CDR2 FQGNSA. The CDR3 DNA follows: TGTGCCAGCAGCATGCCAGGACTAGCGGGGGGCTCCCACGAGTTCTTC. This translates into CASSMPGLAGGSHEFF.

The rearrangement links TRBV30 to TRBJ2-7, with 7 bases that match TRBD2. Germline loops: CDR1 GTSNPN, CDR2 SVGIG (reference sequence). This CDR3 comprises 14 residues. Trimming at V came to 4 bases and at J to 2 bases, leaving 8 bases not matched to a gene. The CDR3 reads CAWMGERGPYEQYF. The CDR3 bases are TGTGCCTGGATGGGCGAGCGGGGCCCCTACGAGCAGTACTTC.

The CDR3 coding sequence is TGTGCCTGGAGCACGAGGGCCTCAGATACGCAGTATTTT. The encoded protein is CAWSTRASDTQYF. The rearrangement links TRBV30 to TRBJ2-3; TRBD2 is a possible D gene (5 bases). The germline V gene encodes CDR1 GTSNPN and CDR2 SVGIG (reference sequence). Trimming took 3 bases from V and 4 from J, leaving 11 bases between them. CDR3 length: 13 amino acids.

The chain recombines TRBV11-2 with TRBJ2-7; 9 bases fit TRBD2. With 0 bases clipped from V and 5 bases from J, the junction kept 8 bases outside the gene matches. CDR3 size: 16 residues. Per the germline V gene, CDR1 is SGHAT and CDR2 is FQNNGV. The CDR3 spells CASSLEREGLRNEQYF. In DNA, the CDR3 is TGTGCCAGCAGCTTAGAGCGGGAGGGCCTAAGGAACGAGCAGTACTTC.

This clone was seen just once. The genes are TRBV19 and TRBJ2-6; TRBD1 is a possible D gene (6 bases). V lost 5 bases and J lost 0, with 11 bases in between. The CDR3 totals 16 residues. Germline-derived CDR1 and CDR2 are LNHDA and SQIVND (reference sequence). The CDR3 protein is CASSVTGSSGANVLTF. In DNA form, the CDR3 reads TGTGCCAGTAGTGTTACAGGGAGCTCTGGGGCCAACGTCCTGACTTTC.

This clone was picked up a small number of times. V usage is TRBV3-1 (or the pseudogene TRBV3-2) and J usage is TRBJ2-7; no reliable D call. There are 13 residues in the CDR3. Germline V gene lookup returns CDR1 LGHDT and CDR2 YNNKEL (reference sequence). Trimming stripped 1 base from V and 3 bases from J, with 7 bases between. The CDR3, as DNA: TGTGCCAGCAGCCAAGGCGGAAACTACGAGCAGTACTTC. Amino acids: CASSQGGNYEQYF.

This sequence joins TRBV6-4 and TRBJ2-3, with 11 positions matching TRBD2. Trimming took 5 bases from V and 4 from J; bases not matched to a gene: 5. The germline V gene has CDR1 MRHNA and CDR2 SNTAGT. The CDR3 totals 15 residues. CDR3 in amino acids: CASSPVSGRADTQYF. The CDR3 bases are TGTGCCAGCAGTCCCGTTAGCGGGAGGGCAGATACGCAGTATTTT.

The CDR3: CASSKTGETNEKLFF. The CDR3 DNA reads as TGTGCCAGTAGCAAGACAGGGGAAACTAATGAAAAACTGTTTTTT. The J gene is TRBJ1-4, the V gene TRBV19, with 8 bases identical to TRBD1. CDR1 and CDR2 (germline): LNHDA, SQIVND (reference sequence). Trimming took 6 bases from V and 1 from J; bases not matched to a gene: 4. This CDR3 spans 15 amino acids.

The chain carries TRBV11-3 and TRBJ1-3; no clear D. There are 12 residues in the CDR3. The germline V gene encodes CDR1 SGHNT and CDR2 YENEEA. Trimming pared 6 bases from V and 3 bases from J, leaving 6 bases between. In DNA form, the CDR3 reads TGTGCCAGCAGGGCAATTGGAAACACCATATATTTT. Translated, it gives CASRAIGNTIYF.

To note about this clone: Within the sample, other DNA sequences also encode this same CDR3. CDR3 coding DNA: TGTGCCAGCAGTTCGGCTAGCGGCTCCTACGAGCAGTACTTC. Residues: CASSSASGSYEQYF. The genes are TRBV28 and TRBJ2-7; 7 bases are shared with TRBD2. Germline-derived CDR1 and CDR2 are MDHEN and SYDVKM. The CDR3 is 14 amino acids. The J segment lost 0 bases and the V segment lost 4 bases, leaving 3 bases of the junction unmatched. The full variable domain, completed using reference TRBV28 and TRBJ2-7, is DVKVTQSSRYLVKRTGEKVFLECVQDMDHENMFWYRQDPGLGLRLIYFSYDVKMKEKGDIPEGYSVSREKKERFSLILESASTNQTSMYLCASSSASGSYEQYFGPGTRLTVT.

This chain connects TRBV4-3 to TRBJ2-7; 8 nucleotides line up with TRBD2. Germline lookup yields CDR1 LGHNA and CDR2 YSLEER. J gave up 5 bases and V 0 bases, and 6 bases lay outside the gene matches. The CDR3 spans 15 residues. CDR3 amino acids: CASSQDYGLAHEQYF. For the CDR3, the DNA is TGCGCCAGCAGCCAAGATTACGGACTAGCCCACGAGCAGTACTTC.

Here the CDR3 reads CASSYGGERGETQYF. The DNA of the CDR3 is TGTGCCAGCAGTTATGGCGGGGAACGTGGTGAGACCCAGTACTTC. The V call is TRBV6-5, the J call TRBJ2-5; tentatively, D is TRBD2 (6 bases). CDR3 length equals 15 residues. Trimming stripped 3 bases from V and 5 bases from J, with 16 bases between. Germline CDR1 reads MNHEY; CDR2 reads SVGAGI.

This rearrangement joins TRBV25-1 to TRBJ2-3; a weak D match, TRBD1 (6 bases). CDR3 length: 14 residues. The V end was cut by 3 bases, the J end by 4 bases, with 11 bases between. CDR1 and CDR2 from the germline V gene are MGHDK and SYGVNS. In DNA, the CDR3 is TGTGCCAGCAGTGACTTACAGGGCCCAGATACGCAGTATTTT. Translation: CASSDLQGPDTQYF.

This clone appeared a few times. V and J are TRBV2 and TRBJ2-1; D is perhaps TRBD2 (6 bases). The CDR3 is 12 amino acids. Germline CDR1 SNHLY, CDR2 FYNNEI. Deletions cut 3 bases from V and 12 bases from J, with 12 bases between. In DNA form, the CDR3 reads TGTGCCAGCAGTGAGCAGGGACTTGGGCAGTTCTTC. Residues: CASSEQGLGQFF.

The chain couples TRBV28 to TRBJ2-5; TRBD2 agrees at 12 bases. The CDR3 spans 17 residues. V was clipped by 5 bases and J by 7 bases; unmatched bases: 14. Per germline, CDR1 MDHEN and CDR2 SYDVKM. The CDR3 is CASSHPRLAGDAGTQYF. The CDR3 bases are TGTGCCAGCAGTCACCCTAGACTAGCGGGAGATGCAGGGACCCAGTACTTC.

The V and J genes are TRBV28 and TRBJ2-7; the D is unclear. The CDR3 length is 17 residues. Germline V gives CDR1 MDHEN, CDR2 SYDVKM. V lost 2 bases, J lost 3 bases, and 20 bases lay in between. The CDR3 spells CASSLPPGLTMNYEQYF. The CDR3 DNA follows: TGTGCCAGCAGTTTACCCCCGGGTCTCACAATGAACTACGAGCAGTACTTC.

The genes are TRBV10-3 and TRBJ2-7; tentatively, D is TRBD1 (6 bases). V gave up 0 bases and J gave up 1 base, with 10 bases separating them. The CDR3 consists of 15 residues. CDR1 ENHRY and CDR2 SYGVKD come from the germline V gene. The CDR3: CAISESRGESYEQYF. The CDR3 bases are TGTGCCATCAGTGAGTCCAGGGGTGAATCCTACGAGCAGTACTTC.

The chain employs TRBV7-6 and TRBJ2-1; no firm D call. This CDR3 region has 16 residues. The ends were cut back, 4 bases at V and 0 bases at J, with 13 bases in the middle. Germline V CDR1 and CDR2: SGHVS, FNYEAQ. The CDR3 loop is CASSSPVLSSYNEQFF. CDR3 nucleotides: TGTGCCAGCAGCTCTCCGGTGTTGAGCTCCTACAATGAGCAGTTCTTC.

This rearrangement joins TRBV2 to TRBJ2-3; D perhaps matches TRBD2 (5 bases). In germline, CDR1 is SNHLY, CDR2 FYNNEI. V lost 6 bases and J lost 4, with 8 bases in between. This CDR3 has 12 residues. The CDR3 DNA follows: TGTGCCAGCAGGGACTCCCCAGATACGCAGTATTTT. Protein sequence: CASRDSPDTQYF.

V is TRBV28 and J is TRBJ1-2; D is ambiguous. The germline CDR1 and CDR2 sequences are MDHEN and SYDVKM. V lost 2 bases, J lost 4 bases, and 11 bases lay in between. The CDR3 has 14 amino acids. CDR3 protein: CASSLGEVSYGYTF. Written as DNA, the CDR3 is TGTGCCAGCAGTTTAGGGGAGGTCAGCTATGGCTACACCTTC.

V and J are TRBV28 and TRBJ2-1, with D tentatively TRBD1 (7 bases). Germline V lookup: CDR1 MDHEN, CDR2 SYDVKM. The V end was cut by 6 bases, the J end by 7 bases, with 16 bases between. There are 14 residues in the CDR3. The CDR3 protein is CASRGDREVNEQFF. Written as DNA, the CDR3 is TGTGCCAGCAGAGGAGACAGGGAGGTAAATGAGCAGTTCTTC.

The gene calls are TRBV27 and TRBJ2-5; TRBD1 matches 9 bases. J gave up 4 bases and V 5 bases, and 11 bases lay outside the gene matches. The CDR3 runs 16 residues. Germline lookup yields CDR1 MNHEY and CDR2 SMNVEV (reference sequence). CDR3 region: CASSLTGGGVLETQYF. The CDR3 nucleotides are TGTGCCAGCAGTCTGACAGGGGGTGGGGTATTAGAGACCCAGTACTTC.

The chain links TRBV6-5 to TRBJ1-6; 7 nucleotides line up with TRBD1. Germline V gives CDR1 MNHEY, CDR2 SVGAGI. Trimming removed 2 bases from V and 5 bases from J; junction bases left unmatched: 6. The CDR3 sequence is 16 residues long. CDR3 sequence (DNA): TGTGCCAGCAGTTACACAGGGGCTCGGAATAATTCACCCCTCCACTTT. Translation: CASSYTGARNNSPLHF.